A selection of T cell receptor beta chains follows, all from one sample in a study of T cell responses to AZD1222 COVID-19 vaccine. Using immunoSEQ multiplex PCR, the repertoire was profiled, and TCRdb retains in-frame clones only, with some absent. The table has approximately 56,000 clones, 70% to 90% seen once. The sample here was peripheral blood, taken on day 0 of AZD1222 vaccination. These receptor sequences come from an adult in good health. Each CDR3 is given with its conserved first and last residue. The D gene is left open where the match is weak. Not every row has a clone size; where given, it reads once, few, many or a size class.

D	size	V	J	DNA	CDR3
TRBD2	.	TRBV5-1	TRBJ2-3	TGCGCCAGCAGCTTTGTGGCGGGCGGAAGCGGGGGGTATTTGATCACAGATACGCAGTATTTT	CASSFVAGGSGGYLITDTQYF
.	.	TRBV10-3	TRBJ1-1	TGTGCCACCATCCCATCGATGGGGGACACTGAAGCTTTCTTT	CATIPSMGDTEAFF
.	.	TRBV19	TRBJ1-5	TGTGCCAGTAGTATTCTGGTAAATCAGCCCCAGCATTTT	CASSILVNQPQHF
.	.	TRBV10-3	TRBJ1-5	TGTGCCATCAGTCGGGACTCCCAGGGGCAGCCCCAGCATTTT	CAISRDSQGQPQHF
.	.	TRBV3-1/TRBV3-2	TRBJ2-7	TGTGCCAGCAGCCAAGCTGACATCACCTACGAGCAGTACTTC	CASSQADITYEQYF
TRBD1	.	TRBV5-1	TRBJ2-5	TGCGCCAGCAGCTTGGGGACAGGGAGTCTCGGAGAGACCCAGTACTTC	CASSLGTGSLGETQYF
TRBD1	.	TRBV27	TRBJ2-7	TGTGCCAGCAGTGGCGGGACAGGGTATCCCTACGAGCAGTACTTC	CASSGGTGYPYEQYF
TRBD1	.	TRBV6-2/TRBV6-3	TRBJ2-1	TGTGCCAGCAGTTACCGGGACAGTTTTTACAATGAGCAGTTCTTC	CASSYRDSFYNEQFF
.	.	TRBV6-5	TRBJ2-6	TGTGCCAGCAGTTCCCGAGGCTCTGGGGCCAACGTCCTGACTTTC	CASSSRGSGANVLTF
.	.	TRBV7-3	TRBJ2-4	TGTGCCAGCAGCTTATGGGAGTGTATACTAGCCAAAAACATTCAGTACTTC	CASSLWECILAKNIQYF
.	.	TRBV18	TRBJ2-3	TGTGCCAGCTCACCTGAGACCCGGGACCTAAACACAGATACGCAGTATTTT	CASSPETRDLNTDTQYF
TRBD1	.	TRBV11-2	TRBJ1-6	TGTGCCAGCAGCTTTACCGGACAGGGTGGGATGGGTTCACCCCTCCACTTT	CASSFTGQGGMGSPLHF
TRBD1	.	TRBV6-1	TRBJ2-7	TGTGCCAGCAGTGAAGGTGGACAGGGTTTCTACGAGCAGTACTTC	CASSEGGQGFYEQYF
.	.	TRBV6-1	TRBJ2-7	TGTGCCAGCAGTGACAATCCTACCTCCTACGAGCAGTACTTC	CASSDNPTSYEQYF
.	once	TRBV6-1	TRBJ1-1	TGTGCCAGCAGTGAAGGGGCGTCTGCAGGGGAGGGCACTGAAGCTTTCTTT	CASSEGASAGEGTEAFF
.	.	TRBV19	TRBJ2-3	TGTGCCAGTAGTATTTCTCGCACAGATACGCAGTATTTT	CASSISRTDTQYF
.	.	TRBV28	TRBJ1-1	TGTGCCAGCAAAACAGGTAACGTTGAAGCTTTCTTT	CASKTGNVEAFF
TRBD1	once	TRBV9	TRBJ1-2	TGTGCCAGCAGCGCTTGGACAGGACACTATGGCTACACCTTC	CASSAWTGHYGYTF
TRBD1	once	TRBV5-4	TRBJ1-2	TGTGCCAGCAGCCGGACAGGGGGCGCTGACTATGGCTACACCTTC	CASSRTGGADYGYTF
.	.	TRBV28	TRBJ2-2	TGTGCCAGCAGTTTAGGCCAGTGGGTCACCGGGGAGCTGTTTTTT	CASSLGQWVTGELFF
.	.	TRBV3-1/TRBV3-2	TRBJ2-3	TGTGCCAGCAGCCAAGCTCCCCGCACAGATACGCAGTATTTT	CASSQAPRTDTQYF
TRBD2	.	TRBV13	TRBJ2-2	TGTGCCAGCAGCGCCCGACTAGCGGAGTACACCGGGGAGCTGTTTTTT	CASSARLAEYTGELFF
.	once	TRBV19	TRBJ2-2	TGTGCCAGTAGTCCAGGGCCCACCGGGGAGCTGTTTTTT	CASSPGPTGELFF
TRBD1	.	TRBV27	TRBJ1-2	TGTGCCAGCAGTTCCCCCGGGACAGGGGACTATGGCTACACCTTC	CASSSPGTGDYGYTF
TRBD1	once	TRBV2	TRBJ1-2	TGTGCCAGCAGTGAATCCCGGACAGGGGGCACCTATGGCTACACCTTC	CASSESRTGGTYGYTF
TRBD2	.	TRBV6-5	TRBJ2-3	TGTGCCAGCAGTTATAGCGGGGGGTACACAGATACGCAGTATTTT	CASSYSGGYTDTQYF
TRBD2	.	TRBV9	TRBJ2-7	TGTGCCAGCAGCGTAGGGACTAGCGGGGGGTACGAGCAGTACTTC	CASSVGTSGGYEQYF
TRBD1	.	TRBV7-8	TRBJ1-4	TGTGCCAGCAGCTTATCCCATGGGGGGGGACAGGAAAAACTGTTTTTT	CASSLSHGGGQEKLFF
.	.	TRBV28	TRBJ1-2	TGTGCCAGCAGTTTATATCCCTCGGGTGATGGCTACACCTTC	CASSLYPSGDGYTF
TRBD1	.	TRBV5-5	TRBJ2-7	TGTGCCAGCAGCTGGACAGGCGAGGAGCAGTACTTC	CASSWTGEEQYF
TRBD1	.	TRBV5-1	TRBJ2-1	TGCGCCAGCAGCCTTCCCAGGACAGGTTACAATGAGCAGTTCTTC	CASSLPRTGYNEQFF
.	.	TRBV28	TRBJ2-7	TGTGCCAGCAGTAGCCCAGGGGCTAGCTCCTACGAGCAGTACTTC	CASSSPGASSYEQYF
.	few	TRBV4-2	TRBJ1-2	TGTGCCAGCAGCTCACACCGGGCCGGCTATGGCTACACCTTC	CASSSHRAGYGYTF
.	.	TRBV7-2	TRBJ1-4	TGTGCCAGCAGCTTAGAGGTCGCGAGGAAACTGTTTTTT	CASSLEVARKLFF